This T cell receptor beta chain stems from a study of control samples from healthy donors and cancer patients. Germline CDR1 reads MNHEY; CDR2 reads SMNVEV (reference sequence). The CDR3 runs 14 residues. V dropped 2 bases and J dropped 0 bases, with 7 bases sitting between them. This clone was seen just once. TCRdb keeps only in-frame clones here, not all; method: immunoSEQ multiplex PCR. The data hold 150,000 to 200,000 clones, with around 91% observed a single time. The genes are TRBV27 and TRBJ1-2; no reliable D call. Source material: blood. The receptor comes from a woman aged 50 to 65 in good health. Written as DNA, the CDR3 is TGTGCCAGCAGTTTAACCACGGCTAACTATGGCTACACCTTC. The encoded protein is CASSLTTANYGYTF.